These 28 T cell receptor beta chains were all obtained from the same sample, sequenced in a study of T cells in Graves' hyperthyroidism and ophthalmopathy (dated by TCRdb to between 2018 and 2021). The library was made by multiplex PCR. The run used an Illumina HiSeq 2000. TCR beta CDR3 regions were amplified from RNA transcripts. A first-round RT-PCR of the TCR CDR3 used the HTBI primer set with the Qiagen OneStep RT-PCR kit. TCRdb took the public reads, trimmed them with fastp at Q25, ran MiXCR for clone calling and kept in-frame beta chains. Rows matching on CDR3 protein sequence are summarized as one entry with the most common DNA and genes. Within this sample are about 98,000 distinct CDR3 sequences, with roughly 40% of them counted one time only. Roughly 10% of the sample is taken by the ten largest. The specimen sequenced was peripheral blood or thyroid tissue (not recorded which). The receptors were gathered from a woman in her 30s with Graves' hyperthyroidism.

Concerning this clonotype itself: Mismatch with germline at one junction end may stem from a read error. CDR3 bases: TGTGCCAGCAGTGGACGGAACACTGAAGCTTCCTTT. It encodes CASSGRNTEASF. The V and J genes are TRBV7-3 and TRBJ1-1, with no clear D. The germline gives CDR1 SGHTA, CDR2 FQGTGA. The CDR3 consists of 12 residues.

This clonotype has at least ten counts. The chain carries TRBV28 and TRBJ2-7, with D tentatively TRBD1 or TRBD2 (5 bases each). V lost 3 bases, J lost 1 base, and 10 bases lay in between. From germline, CDR1 is MDHEN and CDR2 SYDVKM. This CDR3 has 14 amino acids. CDR3 bases: TGTGCCAGCAGTTTCTGGGGCGGGTCCTACGAGCAGTACTTC. Translating it yields CASSFWGGSYEQYF.

This clonotype has ten or more counts. CDR3 amino acids: CASADDRARNTEAFF. The CDR3 DNA is TGTGCCAGCGCAGACGACAGGGCGAGGAACACTGAAGCTTTCTTT. The chain couples TRBV3-1 to TRBJ1-1; 7 positions match TRBD1. The germline V gene encodes CDR1 LGHDT and CDR2 YNNKEL (reference sequence). CDR3 size: 15 residues. After removal of 8 bases from V and 1 base from J, the junction contained 10 bases not matched to a gene.

This clonotype was seen ten or more times. V usage is TRBV12-3 or TRBV12-4 and J usage is TRBJ1-4; D is uncertain. This CDR3 has 14 residues. Trimming took off 5 bases at V and 5 bases at J, with 12 bases between the two ends. CDR3 protein: CASSPWTENEKLFF. Written as DNA, the CDR3 is TGTGCCAGCAGTCCCTGGACTGAGAATGAAAAACTGTTTTTT.

As for this clonotype: The junction shows a germline mismatch at one end, possibly a read error. V is TRBV7-2 and J is TRBJ2-7; D is unresolved. From germline, CDR1 is SGHTA and CDR2 FQGNSA. The CDR3 contains 12 residues. In DNA, the CDR3 is TGTGCCAGCAGCTCAACCGCCTACGAGCGGTACTTC. This translates into CASSSTAYERYF.

This clonotype was seen ten or more times. The chain links TRBV7-2 to TRBJ1-4; D unresolved. Germline CDR1 reads SGHTA; CDR2 reads FQGNSA. This CDR3 comprises 17 residues. The V end was cut by 5 bases, the J end by 0 bases, with 16 bases between. CDR3: CASSLIRGSTTNEKLFF. The DNA for the CDR3 is TGTGCCAGCAGCCTCATTCGCGGCTCTACAACTAATGAAAAACTGTTTTTT.

The chain has TRBV9 and TRBJ1-5, with a tentative D call TRBD1 (5 bases). CDR1 and CDR2 from the germline V gene are SGDLS and YYNGEE. This CDR3 has 12 residues. The CDR3: CATPGTSQPQHF. The CDR3 region has the DNA TGTGCTACCCCAGGGACGTCTCAGCCCCAGCATTTT.

The chain carries TRBV9 and TRBJ1-3; D call uncertain. The CDR3 covers 17 residues. The V gene's germline CDR1 is SGDLS and CDR2 YYNGEE. With 8 bases removed from V and 0 bases from J, the gap between germline ends came to 21 bases. CDR3 DNA: TGTGCCAGTGGCCCCCTGTCGGAGCAAGGCTCTGGAAACACCATATATTTT. This translates into CASGPLSEQGSGNTIYF.

J is TRBJ1-5 and V is TRBV2, with D possibly matching TRBD1 (5 bases). The CDR3 runs to 15 residues. Germline lookup yields CDR1 SNHLY and CDR2 FYNNEI. Trimming left V 5 bases short and J 1 base short, with 12 bases between. The CDR3 is CASSLSWGSNQPQHF. The CDR3 region has the DNA TGTGCCAGCAGTTTATCGTGGGGGAGCAATCAGCCCCAGCATTTT.

This sequence joins TRBV7-8 and TRBJ2-7; possible D gene TRBD2, 6 bases. Germline CDR1 and CDR2: SGHVS and FQNEAQ. The CDR3 sequence is 15 residues long. The ends were cut back, 0 bases at V and 5 bases at J, with 14 bases in the middle. The CDR3 loop is CASSLAFVTRDEQYF. CDR3 bases: TGTGCCAGCAGCTTAGCTTTCGTGACTAGGGACGAGCAGTACTTC.

This clonotype was observed at least ten times. The chain combines TRBV5-1 with TRBJ1-2; 8 nucleotides align to TRBD1. Looked up from germline, CDR1 is SGHRS and CDR2 is YFSETQ. J gave up 4 bases and V 4 bases, and 9 bases lay outside the gene matches. The CDR3 is made up of 15 amino acids. The CDR3 bases are TGCGCCAGCAGCGTCACTCGTACAGGGGGCTATGGCTACACCTTC. Translated, it gives CASSVTRTGGYGYTF.

This clonotype was seen at least ten times. The chain is built from TRBV28 and TRBJ2-6; D gene uncertain. Germline V lookup: CDR1 MDHEN, CDR2 SYDVKM. Trimming removed 8 bases at V and 0 bases at J, with 14 bases between. The CDR3 spans 16 residues. The CDR3 DNA follows: TGTGCCAGCTCCCTCTGGTCCAGCTCTGGGGCCAACGTCCTGACTTTC. Translated: CASSLWSSSGANVLTF.

This chain uses TRBV7-2 with TRBJ1-6; tentative D call: TRBD1 (6 bases). Germline CDR1 is SGHTA and CDR2 is FQGNSA. Trimming took off 5 bases at V and 13 bases at J, with 21 bases between the two ends. There are 15 residues in the CDR3. Here the CDR3 reads CASSRGGMSNQPLHF. The DNA of the CDR3 is TGTGCCAGCAGCAGGGGGGGAATGAGCAATCAGCCCCTCCACTTT.

This clonotype was recorded many times. The chain links TRBV14 to TRBJ1-6; D remains unclear. The CDR3 has 13 amino acids. V gave up 0 bases and J gave up 7 bases, with 4 bases separating them. CDR1 SGHDN and CDR2 FVKESK come from the germline V gene. The CDR3 DNA sequence: TGTGCCAGCAGCCAAGAGTTCAATTCACCCCTCCACTTT. Translating gives CASSQEFNSPLHF. Complete variable domain (other parts from reference TRBV14 and TRBJ1-6): EAGVTQFPSHSVIEKGQTVTLRCDPISGHDNLYWYRRVMGKEIKFLLHFVKESKQDESGMPNNRFLAERTGGTYSTLKVQPAELEDSGVYFCASSQEFNSPLHFGNGTRLTVT.

This clonotype has a count of ten or more. This chain connects TRBV25-1 to TRBJ2-7, with D uncertain. Trimming took 4 bases from V and 2 from J, leaving 9 bases between them. CDR3 length: 13 residues. The V gene's germline CDR1 is MGHDK and CDR2 SYGVNS. The CDR3 region has the DNA TGTGCCAGCAGTGGGGATAGACCCTACGAGCAGTACTTC. Translated: CASSGDRPYEQYF.

About this clonotype: A much larger clone is a single base away; this may be a read error. Because the CDR3's place on the DNA is in doubt, the DNA is left out and the CDR3 is given as listed by TCRdb. The rearrangement links TRBV10-2 to TRBJ1-2. With termini counted, the CDR3 has 14 amino acids. Germline V CDR1 and CDR2: WSHSY, SAAADI. This CDR3 reads CASSIPRQTYGCTF.

This clonotype was seen repeatedly, ten times or more. The chain uses TRBV6-1 and TRBJ1-1, with D tentatively TRBD1 (5 bases). CDR1 and CDR2 (germline): MNHNS, SASEGT. Trimming left V 1 base short and J 10 bases short, with 10 bases between. This CDR3 is 12 amino acids long. CDR3 residues: CASSEVWGRAFF. CDR3 in DNA: TGTGCCAGCAGTGAAGTGTGGGGACGAGCTTTCTTT.

V and J are TRBV7-2 and TRBJ2-3; 7 nucleotides line up with TRBD1. The CDR3 is made up of 14 amino acids. V lost 5 bases to trimming and J lost 0 bases; unmatched junction nucleotides: 2. Germline CDR1 is SGHTA and CDR2 is FQGNSA. CDR3 nucleotides: TGTGCCAGCAGCATGGACAGGAGCACAGATACGCAGTATTTT. Amino acids: CASSMDRSTDTQYF. Together with reference TRBV7-2 and TRBJ2-3, the CDR3 gives the full variable domain: GAGVSQSPSNKVTEKGKDVELRCDPISGHTALYWYRQSLGQGLEFLIYFQGNSAPDKSGLPSDRFSAERTGGSVSTLTIQRTQQEDSAVYLCASSMDRSTDTQYFGPGTRLTVL.

The chain combines TRBV19 with TRBJ2-7; 9 bases map to TRBD2. The CDR3 sequence is 16 residues long. Germline-derived CDR1 and CDR2 are LNHDA and SQIVND (reference sequence). The J segment lost 1 base and the V segment lost 5 bases, leaving 9 bases of the junction unmatched. The CDR3 region has the DNA TGTGCCAGTAGTGATGGACGCGGGAGGGCTTCCTACGAGCAGTACTTC. Translating it yields CASSDGRGRASYEQYF.

On this clonotype itself: This is likely a read error, given that the CDR3 carries no conserved phenylalanine or tryptophan at its end. This chain uses TRBV7-9 with TRBJ2-5; 7 bases are shared with TRBD2. Germline CDR1 reads SEHNR; CDR2 reads FQNEAQ (reference sequence). V was clipped by 5 bases and J by 2 bases; unmatched bases: 8. The CDR3 is 15 residues long. The CDR3 nucleotides read TGTGCCAGCAGCCTAGGCGGGAGAGCGCAAGAGACCCAGTACTCC. Its protein is CASSLGGRAQETQYS.

In this sample, this clonotype turned up many times. The CDR3 loop is CASSSYHRGKDGYTF. In DNA form, the CDR3 reads TGCGCCAGCAGCTCCTACCACAGGGGAAAGGACGGCTACACCTTC. This chain links TRBV5-1 with TRBJ1-2; the match to TRBD1 covers 7 bases. Trimming took 3 bases from V and 8 from J; bases not matched to a gene: 13. Germline CDR1 and CDR2: SGHRS and YFSETQ. The CDR3 contains 15 residues.

The CDR3 DNA reads as TGTGCCAGCAGCGCTTCTCGGATCTACACCTTC. This gives the protein CASSASRIYTF. The V and J genes are TRBV7-2 and TRBJ1-2, with D hard to call. V was trimmed by 5 bases and J by 10 bases, leaving 11 bases between them. The CDR3 sequence is 11 residues long. The germline CDR1 and CDR2 sequences are SGHTA and FQGNSA.

The rearrangement links TRBV20-1 to TRBJ2-7; 7 bases agree with TRBD1. Germline lookup yields CDR1 DFQATT and CDR2 SNEGSKA (reference sequence). The CDR3 extends over 15 amino acids. Trimming cost V 4 bases and J 1 base; bases outside gene matches: 10. The CDR3 here is CSATLWTGVSYEQYF. CDR3 bases: TGCAGTGCTACATTATGGACAGGTGTTTCCTACGAGCAGTACTTC.

This clonotype has ten or more counts. CDR3 residues: CSARDVRGRARGYTF. The CDR3 coding sequence is TGCAGTGCTAGAGATGTCCGTGGACGGGCCCGTGGCTACACCTTC. The chain couples TRBV20-1 to TRBJ1-2; no reliable D call. From germline, CDR1 is DFQATT and CDR2 SNEGSKA (reference sequence). CDR3 length: 15 residues. Trimming pared 0 bases from V and 7 bases from J, leaving 18 bases between.

At least ten counts were recorded for this clonotype. CDR3 nucleotide sequence: TGTGCCAGCAGTTTGGGCGGGCCTTCCTACGAGCAGTACTTC. Translation gives CASSLGGPSYEQYF. The chain employs TRBV27 and TRBJ2-7, with D possibly matching TRBD2 (5 bases). Germline V gives CDR1 MNHEY, CDR2 SMNVEV (reference sequence). Trimming stripped 3 bases from V and 1 base from J, with 10 bases between. The CDR3 loop spans 14 amino acids.

V and J are TRBV10-3 and TRBJ2-7, with 11 bases matching TRBD2. The V gene end was trimmed by 7 bases and the J gene end by 3 bases; junction bases not matched to a gene: 2. The CDR3 loop spans 13 amino acids. Looked up from germline, CDR1 is ENHRY and CDR2 is SYGVKD. In DNA form, the CDR3 reads TGTGCCATCAAGGGACTAGCGGTCTACGAGCAGTACTTC. Encoded protein: CAIKGLAVYEQYF.

There are many counts of this clonotype. The chain combines TRBV5-1 with TRBJ2-5, with 7 bases that match TRBD2. The CDR3 is made up of 13 amino acids. V trimming: 6 bases; J trimming: 2 bases; junction bases outside the gene matches: 4. Germline V gene data show CDR1 as SGHRS and CDR2 as YFSETQ. CDR3 in amino acids: CASTGLGQETQYF. The CDR3, as DNA: TGCGCCAGCACCGGACTAGGTCAAGAGACCCAGTACTTC.

This clonotype was seen repeatedly, ten times or more. The genes are TRBV7-9 and TRBJ2-5; D possibly uses TRBD1 or TRBD2 (5 bases each). Germline values: CDR1 SEHNR, CDR2 FQNEAQ (reference sequence). The CDR3 consists of 15 residues. V was pared by 2 bases and J by 12 bases, with 22 bases between. The CDR3 sequence is CASSLNSRGRDPEYF. In nucleotides, the CDR3 is TGTGCCAGCAGCTTAAATTCGCGCGGCCGGGACCCAGAGTACTTC.